The rows below give T cell receptor beta chains drawn from one sample of a study of shared T cell receptors in the human thymus. Assay: immunoSEQ multiplex PCR; the TCRdb copy retains only in-frame clones and omits some. The sample holds 650,000 to 950,000 clones, approximately 83% seen once. These data are also associated with another study on human thymus T cells.

The sample taken for sequencing was thymocytes. Every receptor here comes from a girl under two years old with a congenital heart defect. CDR3s include the opening cysteine and the closing phenylalanine or tryptophan. The D gene is left open where the match is weak. Only part of the rows carry a size: once, few, many, or a class if the clone is expanded.

NA TRBJ2-5 TRBV2 TRBD1 CASSSGTGRAQYF TGTGCCAGCAGTTCCGGGACAGGGCGAGCCCAGTACTTC
once TRBJ1-2 TRBV27 TRBD1 CASNSSPGQIYGYTF TGTGCCAGCAACTCATCCCCGGGACAGATCTATGGCTACACCTTC
NA TRBJ1-2 TRBV28 TRBD1 CASSPTGIGGYTF TGTGCCAGCAGTCCGACAGGGATCGGCGGCTACACCTTC
NA TRBJ1-4 TRBV5-4 NA CASSEGRSEKLFF TGTGCCAGCAGCGAGGGCCGTTCCGAAAAACTGTTTTTT
NA TRBJ1-2 TRBV7-9 NA CASSLALLGREYGYTF TGTGCCAGCAGCTTAGCGCTCCTAGGACGGGAGTATGGCTACACCTTC
NA TRBJ1-4 TRBV7-9 NA CASSSIARNEKLFF TGTGCCAGCAGCTCCATCGCTAGGAATGAAAAACTGTTTTTT
NA TRBJ1-1 TRBV13 TRBD1 CASSLQGALAEAFF TGTGCCAGCAGTCTACAGGGGGCTTTAGCTGAAGCTTTCTTT
NA TRBJ1-1 TRBV4-3 NA CASSPRAGGQMNTEAFF TGCGCCAGCAGCCCTAGGGCCGGCGGGCAAATGAACACTGAAGCTTTCTTT
once TRBJ2-6 TRBV4-3 NA CASSQESFPSGANVLTF TGCGCCAGCAGCCAAGAGAGTTTCCCCTCTGGGGCCAACGTCCTGACTTTC
NA TRBJ1-2 TRBV5-4 NA CASSWGGATHPNYGYTF TGTGCCAGCAGCTGGGGAGGGGCAACTCATCCTAACTATGGCTACACCTTC
NA TRBJ1-1 TRBV18 TRBD1 CASSPDRAGPQAFF TGTGCCAGCTCACCGGACAGGGCGGGACCCCAAGCTTTCTTT
once TRBJ1-6 TRBV7-6 TRBD1 CASSPGDRGNSSYNSPLHF TGTGCCAGCAGCCCAGGGGACAGGGGGAACAGCTCCTATAATTCACCCCTCCACTTT
once TRBJ2-5 TRBV4-1 NA CASSQDRLERGNLQETQYF TGCGCCAGCAGCCAAGATCGCCTAGAAAGGGGGAACCTACAAGAGACCCAGTACTTC
NA TRBJ1-6 TRBV30 NA CAWSVRGRRGGNDSPLHF TGTGCCTGGAGTGTACGGGGTAGGAGGGGAGGGAACGATTCACCCCTCCACTTT
NA TRBJ2-7 TRBV7-2 TRBD1 CASSLAERQGSYEQYF TGTGCCAGCAGCTTAGCCGAGAGACAGGGCTCCTACGAGCAGTACTTC
NA TRBJ2-4 TRBV9 TRBD2 CASSTAAGGAKNIQYF TGTGCCAGCAGCACAGCGGCGGGGGGAGCCAAAAACATTCAGTACTTC
once TRBJ1-3 TRBV28 NA CASSFFRAPRNTIYF TGTGCCAGCAGTTTCTTCAGGGCACCGCGAAACACCATATATTTT
NA TRBJ2-7 TRBV28 NA CASSLCGGQLHEQYF TGTGCCAGCAGTTTATGCGGGGGACAGTTGCACGAGCAGTACTTC
once TRBJ1-2 TRBV30 TRBD1 CAWSVPVGQDGPESNYGYTF TGTGCCTGGAGTGTTCCCGTCGGACAGGACGGTCCTGAATCCAACTATGGCTACACCTTC
NA TRBJ2-7 TRBV27 NA CASSLVAAHSYEQYF TGTGCCAGCAGTTTGGTAGCGGCGCATAGTTACGAGCAGTACTTC
NA TRBJ1-4 TRBV27 TRBD1 CASRRTGSRPHNEKLFF TGTGCCAGCAGACGGACAGGGAGTAGGCCACATAATGAAAAACTGTTTTTT
NA TRBJ2-5 TRBV28 NA CASSFPRNSKETQYF TGTGCCAGCAGTTTTCCCAGAAATTCCAAAGAGACCCAGTACTTC
NA TRBJ1-5 TRBV4-1 TRBD1 CASSQGDSSNQPQHF TGCGCCAGCAGCCAGGGGGACAGTAGCAATCAGCCCCAGCATTTT
NA TRBJ1-2 TRBV19 TRBD1 CASRSEGQINYGYTF TGTGCCAGCAGATCGGAGGGACAGATTAACTATGGCTACACCTTC
NA TRBJ2-7 TRBV6-5 TRBD1 CASSGRDRDYEQYF TGTGCCAGCAGTGGACGGGACAGGGACTACGAGCAGTACTTC
NA TRBJ1-1 TRBV30 NA CARSGGDDTEAFF TGTGCCAGATCGGGGGGCGATGATACTGAAGCTTTCTTT
few TRBJ2-3 TRBV5-6 NA CASSKERNLTDTQYF TGTGCCAGCAGTAAGGAGCGGAACCTTACAGATACGCAGTATTTT
NA TRBJ1-5 TRBV2 NA CASRQQGTHSNQPQHF TGTGCCAGCAGACAGCAGGGGACCCATAGCAATCAGCCCCAGCATTTT
NA TRBJ1-1 TRBV28 NA CASSLWTINTEAFF TGTGCCAGCAGTTTATGGACAATTAACACTGAAGCTTTCTTT